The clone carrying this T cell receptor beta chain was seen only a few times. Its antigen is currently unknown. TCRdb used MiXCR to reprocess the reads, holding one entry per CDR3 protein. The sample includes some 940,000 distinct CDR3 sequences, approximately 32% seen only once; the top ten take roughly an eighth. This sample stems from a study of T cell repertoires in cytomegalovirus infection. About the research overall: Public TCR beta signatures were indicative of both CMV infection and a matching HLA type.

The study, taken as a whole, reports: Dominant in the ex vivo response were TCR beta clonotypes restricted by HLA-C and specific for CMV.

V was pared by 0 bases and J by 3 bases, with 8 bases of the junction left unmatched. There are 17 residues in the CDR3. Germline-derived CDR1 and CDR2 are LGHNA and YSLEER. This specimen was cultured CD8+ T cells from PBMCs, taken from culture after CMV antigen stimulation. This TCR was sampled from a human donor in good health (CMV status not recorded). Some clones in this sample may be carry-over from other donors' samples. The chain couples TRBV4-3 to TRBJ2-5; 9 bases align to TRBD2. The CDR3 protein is CASSQEIGGTSKETQYF. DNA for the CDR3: TGCGCCAGCAGCCAAGAAATTGGCGGGACTAGCAAAGAGACCCAGTACTTC.